The 24 T cell receptor beta chains given below trace back to one sample, sequenced in a study of tumor and adjacent non-tumor tissue in lung cancer. RNA was extracted from bulk tissue without any cell sorting. The library came from three nested PCR rounds adapted from ARM-PCR protocols. In TCRdb, the multiplex PCR reads were re-called with MiXCR into one record per CDR3 protein. Here the sample spans 76,000 or so distinct CDR3 sequences, about two thirds being singletons. Sequencing used lung tumor tissue. All receptors derive from a woman in her 70s with non-small cell lung cancer.

The genes are TRBV6-6 and TRBJ2-3; D remains unclear. CDR3 length: 15 amino acids. Per the germline V gene, CDR1 is MNHNY and CDR2 is SVGAGI (reference sequence). The CDR3 loop reads CVGSYPSASTDTQYF. CDR3 coding DNA: TGTGTCGGCAGTTACCCGAGTGCTAGCACAGATACGCAGTATTTT.

About this clonotype itself: This clone may be a read error of a much larger clone one base away. A read error is likely, as this CDR3 ends without the conserved phenylalanine or tryptophan. The chain uses TRBV28 and TRBJ2-1; 7 bases map to TRBD2. The CDR3 consists of 16 residues. Germline assignment: CDR1 MDHEN and CDR2 SYDVKM. With 5 bases clipped from V and 8 bases from J, the junction kept 15 bases outside the gene matches. CDR3 sequence: CASSIDRDYKVHEQFL. The DNA for the CDR3 is TGTGCCAGCAGTATTGACCGGGACTACAAGGTCCATGAGCAGTTCCTC.

Of note for this clonotype: The junction shows a germline mismatch at one end, possibly a read error. The J gene is TRBJ2-1, the V gene TRBV5-4, with D hard to call. Germline CDR1 and CDR2: SGHNT and YYREEE (reference sequence). There are 14 residues in the CDR3. CDR3 sequence reads: CSSSSHLLASEQFF. The CDR3 DNA sequence: TGTTCCAGCAGCTCGCACCTGCTTGCAAGTGAGCAGTTCTTT.

On this clonotype: The junction and the germline gene differ at one end; a read error may be behind it. The CDR3 reads CSAIIGGYGQYF. The CDR3 nucleotides read TGCAGCGCTATTATAGGGGGTTACGGGCAGTACTTC. The chain links TRBV29-1 to TRBJ2-7; TRBD1 might be the D (6 bases). Germline V gene lookup returns CDR1 SQVTM and CDR2 ANQGSEA. The CDR3 contains 12 residues.

V gene TRBV12-3 or TRBV12-4 combines with J gene TRBJ2-2, with 8 bases fitting TRBD1. V was pared by 5 bases and J by 7 bases, with 9 bases of the junction left unmatched. This CDR3 region has 15 residues. The chain's CDR3 is CASSLRQGRNGELFF. CDR3 DNA sequence: TGTGCCAGCAGTCTCCGACAGGGGCGAAACGGGGAGCTGTTTTTT.

V gene TRBV4-2 combines with J gene TRBJ2-1; D might be TRBD1 or TRBD2, each matching 6 bases. V lost 7 bases and J lost 3, with 16 bases in between. Germline-derived CDR1 and CDR2 are LGHNA and YNFKEQ. The CDR3 covers 15 residues. Here the CDR3 reads CASNQGTGGYNEQFF. CDR3 DNA sequence: TGTGCCAGCAACCAGGGGACTGGCGGCTACAATGAGCAGTTCTTC.

Worth noting for this clonotype: An end of the junction does not agree with germline; a read error may underlie this. V gene TRBV4-1 combines with J gene TRBJ1-2, with D hard to call. Looked up from germline, CDR1 is MGHRA and CDR2 is YSYEKL. The CDR3 totals 17 residues. CDR3 sequence (DNA): TGCGCCAGCAGCCCAAGGGCGTTGGGTACCCCTAACTATGGCTACGCCTTT. Protein sequence: CASSPRALGTPNYGYAF.

Remarks on this clonotype: Mismatch with germline at one junction end may stem from a read error. The CDR3 reads CSVEVPMQGAETQYF. CDR3 in DNA: TGCAGCGTTGAAGTCCCCATGCAAGGTGCGGAGACCCAATACTTC. The J gene is TRBJ2-5, the V gene TRBV29-1, with no clear D. The CDR3 has 15 residues. Germline-derived CDR1 and CDR2 are SQVTM and ANQGSEA.

This chain uses TRBV10-2 with TRBJ2-1; TRBD2 is a possible D gene (5 bases). This CDR3 comprises 15 residues. The germline V gene encodes CDR1 WSHSY and CDR2 SAAADI. The ends were cut back, 2 bases at V and 6 bases at J, with 14 bases in the middle. Written as DNA, the CDR3 is TGCGCCAGCAGTGAGGCAACGGGAAGGCTCAATGAGCAGTTCTTC. Protein sequence: CASSEATGRLNEQFF.

J is TRBJ1-1 and V is TRBV29-1, with 9 bases that match TRBD1. V trimming: 7 bases; J trimming: 10 bases; junction bases outside the gene matches: 16. Germline V gene sequence: CDR1 SQVTM, CDR2 ANQGSEA. CDR3 length equals 14 residues. For the CDR3, the DNA is TGCAGCGCTGAGAGTCCGGGACAGGGAAGGGGAGCTTTCTTT. Translation gives CSAESPGQGRGAFF.

With respect to this clonotype: This clone may be a read error of a much larger clone one base away. V and J are TRBV5-6 and TRBJ2-5; 10 nucleotides align to TRBD2. The CDR3 is 16 amino acids. The germline V gene has CDR1 SGHDT and CDR2 YYEEEE. Here the CDR3 reads CASSSRTSGYQEIQYF. CDR3 DNA sequence: TGTGCCAGCAGCTCTCGGACTAGCGGCTACCAAGAGATCCAGTACTTC. The whole variable domain, filled in from reference TRBV5-6 and TRBJ2-5, reads DAGVTQSPTHLIKTRGQQVTLRCSPKSGHDTVSWYQQALGQGPQFIFQYYEEEERQRGNFPDRFSGHQFPNYSSELNVNALLLGDSALYLCASSSRTSGYQEIQYFGPGTRLLVL.

This clonotype was recorded only once. Sequence at one end of the junction differs from germline and may be a read error. The chain has TRBV5-1 and TRBJ2-3; TRBD2 aligns across 7 bases. This CDR3 has 13 residues. The germline gives CDR1 SGHRS, CDR2 YFSETQ. The CDR3 sequence: CACSRDYTDKQYF. The DNA of the CDR3 is TGCGCCTGCAGCCGGGACTACACAGATAAGCAGTATTTT.

V usage is TRBV6-1 and J usage is TRBJ1-5; D gene unclear. The germline V and J ends were trimmed by 5 bases and 5 bases, with 16 bases remaining between them. Per germline, CDR1 MNHNS and CDR2 SASEGT. The CDR3 contains 15 residues. The CDR3 loop reads CASSRGQVDDQPQHF. In DNA form, the CDR3 reads TGTGCCAGCAGTAGAGGGCAGGTAGATGATCAGCCCCAGCATTTT.

This clonotype was detected a few times. Given a much more abundant clone one base away, this may be a read error. The V call is TRBV10-3, the J call TRBJ1-1, with a possible D match to TRBD1 (6 bases). The germline gives CDR1 ENHRY, CDR2 SYGVKD. Between the trimmed V and J ends, which lost 6 bases and 12 bases, there was a span of 20 bases. This CDR3 has 13 residues. CDR3 nucleotide sequence: TGTGCCATCAGGGAAACAGGAAGGGGGGCAACTTTCTTT. This translates into CAIRETGRGATFF.

A single count supports this clonotype. One end of the junction varies from germline; a read error may be responsible. This chain uses TRBV4-1 with TRBJ1-3; D is unclear. Germline V gives CDR1 MGHRA, CDR2 YSYEKL. The CDR3 covers 11 residues. The CDR3 DNA reads TGCGCCGGCAGCCGTGAGAACACCATATATTTT. Translation gives CAGSRENTIYF.

On this clonotype itself: Since no conserved phenylalanine or tryptophan closes the CDR3, a read error is the likely cause. The rearrangement joins TRBV29-1 to TRBJ2-1; 8 nucleotides agree with TRBD2. This CDR3 is 16 amino acids long. Per germline, CDR1 SQVTM and CDR2 ANQGSEA. Unmatched junction bases numbered 5, after V lost 0 bases and J lost 1 base. CDR3 protein: CSVEDYGTRSYNEQFL. CDR3 bases: TGCAGCGTTGAAGATTACGGGACTAGGTCCTACAATGAGCAGTTCCTA.

There are many counts of this clonotype. The rearrangement joins TRBV7-8 to TRBJ2-7; D possibly corresponds to TRBD2 (6 bases). This CDR3 region has 15 residues. CDR1 SGHVS and CDR2 FQNEAQ come from the germline V gene. V gave up 1 base and J gave up 4 bases, with 14 bases separating them. CDR3: CASSLGSGGRYEQYF. The DNA of the CDR3 is TGTGCCAGCAGCTTAGGGTCCGGGGGTCGGTACGAGCAGTACTTC.

A remark on this clonotype: The junction differs from germline at one of its ends, possibly a read error. The J gene is TRBJ2-5, the V gene TRBV6-5, with TRBD1 matching over 11 bases. Germline CDR1 is MNHEY and CDR2 is SVGAGI. The CDR3 runs to 14 residues. CDR3 coding DNA: TGTGCCAACAGTTACCGGGACAGGGGGGAAACCCGGTACTTC. As protein: CANSYRDRGETRYF.

This sequence joins TRBV10-2 and TRBJ2-1; 13 bases line up with TRBD2. Germline CDR1 and CDR2: WSHSY and SAAADI. The V and J ends lost 5 bases and 7 bases, in that order; junction bases with no gene match: 11. This CDR3 contains 17 residues. CDR3 bases: TGCGCCAGCAGTAATCAATGGACTAGCGGGAGTAATAATGAGCAGTTCTTC. Translation gives CASSNQWTSGSNNEQFF.

This clonotype was seen just once. At one end the junction does not follow the germline gene, possibly because of a read error. V gene TRBV4-1 combines with J gene TRBJ2-7; D is unclear. This CDR3 region has 14 residues. Germline V gene sequence: CDR1 MGHRA, CDR2 YSYEKL. The chain's CDR3 is CASSQDRVSLEQYF. The CDR3 region has the DNA TGCGCCAGCAGTCAAGATCGGGTTAGCCTGGAGCAGTACTTC.

As to this clonotype: Its ends do not fully match the called genes, so a read error is possible. The chain employs TRBV29-1 and TRBJ2-4, with a weak D call TRBD1 (6 bases). Germline loops: CDR1 SQVTM, CDR2 ANQGSEA. This CDR3 is built from 15 residues. The CDR3 DNA sequence: TGCAGCGTGACAGGCGACTGGGTTGCCAAAAGCATTCAGTACTTC. Translated: CSVTGDWVAKSIQYF.

This clonotype has only a few counts. This may arise from a read error, as a much more abundant clone is one base away. The chain links TRBV6-1 to TRBJ2-7, with 9 bases aligning to TRBD2. Germline V gives CDR1 MNHNS, CDR2 SASEGT. CDR3 length equals 14 residues. CDR3 amino acids: CARRGGGSSCEQYF. CDR3 nucleotide sequence: TGTGCCAGGCGGGGGGGAGGCAGCTCCTGCGAGCAGTACTTC.

To note about this clonotype: Germline and junction disagree at one end, which may indicate a read error. The V call is TRBV20-1, the J call TRBJ1-1; D is unresolved. This CDR3 has 15 amino acids. Germline CDR1 reads DFQATT; CDR2 reads SNEGSKA (reference sequence). The CDR3 region has the DNA TGCTGTGCTAGAGATTCAGTGGAGGCGTGGACTGAAGCTTTCTTT. Translated: CCARDSVEAWTEAFF.

This clonotype was seen more than once but under ten times. V is TRBV9 and J is TRBJ2-5; perhaps TRBD1 as D (5 bases). The CDR3 has 14 residues. Trimming took off 6 bases at V and 1 base at J, with 13 bases between the two ends. Germline V gives CDR1 SGDLS, CDR2 YYNGEE. The CDR3 DNA reads TGTGCCAGCACCGGAAAGGGGTTCCAAGAGACCCAGTACTTC. Protein: CASTGKGFQETQYF.